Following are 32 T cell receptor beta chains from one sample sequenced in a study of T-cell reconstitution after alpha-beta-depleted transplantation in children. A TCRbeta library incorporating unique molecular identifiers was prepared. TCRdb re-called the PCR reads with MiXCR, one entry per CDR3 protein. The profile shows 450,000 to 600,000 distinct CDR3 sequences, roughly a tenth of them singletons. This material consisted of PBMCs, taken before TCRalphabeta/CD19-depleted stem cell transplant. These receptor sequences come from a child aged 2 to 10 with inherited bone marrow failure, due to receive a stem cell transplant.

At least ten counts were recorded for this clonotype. DNA for the CDR3: TGTGCCAGCTCACCGGCGGGGGTGGATGAAAAACTGTTTTTT. It translates to CASSPAGVDEKLFF. The gene calls are TRBV18 and TRBJ1-4; maybe TRBD1 (5 bases). Trimming took 3 bases from V and 6 from J, leaving 11 bases between them. This CDR3 has 14 residues. CDR1 is KGHSH and CDR2 is LQKENI in the germline V gene.

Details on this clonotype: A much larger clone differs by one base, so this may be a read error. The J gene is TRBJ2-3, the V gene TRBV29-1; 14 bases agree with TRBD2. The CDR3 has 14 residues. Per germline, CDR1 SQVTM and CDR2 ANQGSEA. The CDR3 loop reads CSVGLAGGTDPQYF. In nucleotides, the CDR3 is TGCAGCGTAGGACTAGCGGGGGGCACAGATCCGCAGTATTTT.

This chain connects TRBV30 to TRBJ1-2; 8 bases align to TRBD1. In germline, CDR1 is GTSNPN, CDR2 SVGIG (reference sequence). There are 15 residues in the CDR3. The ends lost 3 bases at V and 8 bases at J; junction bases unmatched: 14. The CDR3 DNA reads TGTGCCTGGAGGCTCCAGGGGGCGCGGTTATCCGGCTACACCTTC. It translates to CAWRLQGARLSGYTF.

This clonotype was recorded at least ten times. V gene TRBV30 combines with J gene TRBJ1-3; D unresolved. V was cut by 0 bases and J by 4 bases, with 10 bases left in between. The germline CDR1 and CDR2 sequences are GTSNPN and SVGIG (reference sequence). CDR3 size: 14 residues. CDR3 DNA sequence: TGTGCCTGGAGTGTACCGTGGCAGGGAAACACCATATATTTT. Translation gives CAWSVPWQGNTIYF.

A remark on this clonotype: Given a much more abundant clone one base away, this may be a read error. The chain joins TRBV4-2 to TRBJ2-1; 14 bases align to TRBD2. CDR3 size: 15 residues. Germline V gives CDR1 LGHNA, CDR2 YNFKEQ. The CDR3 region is CASSPGLAGVLERFF. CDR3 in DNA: TGTGCCAGCAGCCCGGGACTAGCGGGAGTCCTTGAGCGGTTCTTC.

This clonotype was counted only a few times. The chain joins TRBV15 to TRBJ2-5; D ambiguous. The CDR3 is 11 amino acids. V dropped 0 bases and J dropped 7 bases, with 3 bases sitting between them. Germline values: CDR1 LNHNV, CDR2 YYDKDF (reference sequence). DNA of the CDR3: TGTGCCACCAGCAGAGACGCGACCCAGTACTTC. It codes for CATSRDATQYF.

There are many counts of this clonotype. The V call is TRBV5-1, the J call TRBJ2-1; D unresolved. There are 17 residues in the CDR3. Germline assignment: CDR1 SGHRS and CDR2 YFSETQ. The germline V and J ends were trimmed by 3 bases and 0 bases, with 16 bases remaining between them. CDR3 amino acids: CASSSKGWGTSYNEQFF. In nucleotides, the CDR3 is TGCGCCAGCAGCTCAAAGGGTTGGGGAACCTCCTACAATGAGCAGTTCTTC.

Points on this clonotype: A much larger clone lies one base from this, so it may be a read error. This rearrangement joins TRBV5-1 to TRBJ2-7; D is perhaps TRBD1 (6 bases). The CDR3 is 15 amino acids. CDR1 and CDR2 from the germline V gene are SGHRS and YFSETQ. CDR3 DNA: TGCGACAGCAGCACGCAGGGGCCTTCGCTCGAGGAGCAGTACTTC. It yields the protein CDSSTQGPSLEEQYF.

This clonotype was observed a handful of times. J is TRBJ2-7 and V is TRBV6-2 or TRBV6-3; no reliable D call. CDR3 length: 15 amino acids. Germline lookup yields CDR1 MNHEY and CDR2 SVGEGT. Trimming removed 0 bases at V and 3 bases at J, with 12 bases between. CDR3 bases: TGTGCCAGCAGTTACTCGACTCTTCGTGGCTACGAGCAGTACTTC. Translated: CASSYSTLRGYEQYF.

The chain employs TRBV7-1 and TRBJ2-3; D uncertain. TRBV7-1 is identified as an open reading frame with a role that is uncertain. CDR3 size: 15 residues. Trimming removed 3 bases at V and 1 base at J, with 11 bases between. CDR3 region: CASSSRTLCTDTQYF. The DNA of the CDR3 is TGTGCCAGCAGCTCCAGGACCCTCTGCACAGATACGCAGTATTTT.

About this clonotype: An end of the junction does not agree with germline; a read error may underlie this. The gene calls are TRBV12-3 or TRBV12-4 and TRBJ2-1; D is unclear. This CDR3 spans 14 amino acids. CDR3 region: CTSSQLSSYNEQFF. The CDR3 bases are TGTACCAGCAGCCAGCTCAGCTCCTACAATGAGCAGTTCTTC.

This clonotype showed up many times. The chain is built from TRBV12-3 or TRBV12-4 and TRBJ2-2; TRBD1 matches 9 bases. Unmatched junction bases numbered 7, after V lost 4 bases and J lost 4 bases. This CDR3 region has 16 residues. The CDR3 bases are TGTGCCAGCAGTTCCTGGGACAGGGAGGGCACCGGGGAGCTGTTTTTT. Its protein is CASSSWDREGTGELFF.

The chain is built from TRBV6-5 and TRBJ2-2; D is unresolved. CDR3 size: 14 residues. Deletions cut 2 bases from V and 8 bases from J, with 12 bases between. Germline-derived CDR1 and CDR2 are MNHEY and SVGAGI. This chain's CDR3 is CASSYGGTGGELFF. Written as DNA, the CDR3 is TGTGCCAGCAGTTACGGCGGAACCGGGGGGGAGCTGTTTTTT.

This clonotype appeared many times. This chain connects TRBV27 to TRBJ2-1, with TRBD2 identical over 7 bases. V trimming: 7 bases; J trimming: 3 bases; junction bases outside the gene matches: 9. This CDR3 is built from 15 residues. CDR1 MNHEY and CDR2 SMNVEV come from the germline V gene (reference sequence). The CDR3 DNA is TGTGCCAGCACCCTTACGGGACTACTCTACAATGAGCAGTTCTTC. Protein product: CASTLTGLLYNEQFF.

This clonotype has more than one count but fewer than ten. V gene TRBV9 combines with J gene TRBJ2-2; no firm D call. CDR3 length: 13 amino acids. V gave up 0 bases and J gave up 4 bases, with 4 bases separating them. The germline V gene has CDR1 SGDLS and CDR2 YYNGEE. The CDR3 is CASSVVPTGELFF. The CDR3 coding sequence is TGTGCCAGCAGCGTAGTCCCCACCGGGGAGCTGTTTTTT. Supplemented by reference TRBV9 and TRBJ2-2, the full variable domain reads DSGVTQTPKHLITATGQRVTLRCSPRSGDLSVYWYQQSLDQGLQFLIQYYNGEERAKGNILERFSAQQFPDLHSELNLSSLELGDSALYFCASSVVPTGELFFGEGSRLTVL.

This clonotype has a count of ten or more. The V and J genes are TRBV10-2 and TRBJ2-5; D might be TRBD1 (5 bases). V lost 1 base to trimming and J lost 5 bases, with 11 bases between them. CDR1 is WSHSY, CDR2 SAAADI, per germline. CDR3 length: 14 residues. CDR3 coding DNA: TGCGCCAGCAGTGAGTTAGGGCCAGGGGAGACCCAGTACTTC. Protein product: CASSELGPGETQYF.

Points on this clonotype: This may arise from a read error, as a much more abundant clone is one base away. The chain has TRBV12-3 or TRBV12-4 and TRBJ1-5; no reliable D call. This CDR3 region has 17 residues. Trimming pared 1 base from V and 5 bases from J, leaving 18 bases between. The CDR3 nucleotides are TGTGCCAGCAGTTTAGTTCGTGGCAGGTCCCGGCATCAGCCCCAGCATTTT. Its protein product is CASSLVRGRSRHQPQHF.

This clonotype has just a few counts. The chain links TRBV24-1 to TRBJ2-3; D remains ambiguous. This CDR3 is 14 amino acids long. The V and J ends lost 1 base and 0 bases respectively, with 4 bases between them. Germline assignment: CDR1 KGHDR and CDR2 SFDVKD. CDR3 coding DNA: TGTGCCACCAGTGATTTACCGAGCACAGATACGCAGTATTTT. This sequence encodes CATSDLPSTDTQYF.

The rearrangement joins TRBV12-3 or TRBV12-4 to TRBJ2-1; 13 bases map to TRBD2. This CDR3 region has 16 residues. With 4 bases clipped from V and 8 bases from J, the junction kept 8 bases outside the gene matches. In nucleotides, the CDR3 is TGTGCCAGCAGTTCGATAGGACTAGCGGGAGTGGATGAGCAGTTCTTC. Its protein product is CASSSIGLAGVDEQFF.

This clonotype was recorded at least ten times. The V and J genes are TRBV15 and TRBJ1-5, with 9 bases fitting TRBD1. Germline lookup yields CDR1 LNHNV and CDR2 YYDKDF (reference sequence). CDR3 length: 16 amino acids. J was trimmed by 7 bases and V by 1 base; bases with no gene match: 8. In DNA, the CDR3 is TGTGCCACCAGCAGAGTAGGGGGACAGGGAACGCAGCCCCAGCATTTT. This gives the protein CATSRVGGQGTQPQHF.

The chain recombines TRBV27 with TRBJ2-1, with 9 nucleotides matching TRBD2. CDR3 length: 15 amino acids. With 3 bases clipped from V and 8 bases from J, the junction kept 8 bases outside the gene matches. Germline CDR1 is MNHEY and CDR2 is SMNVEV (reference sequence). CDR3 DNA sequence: TGTGCCAGCAGTTTCGGGGCGGGAGGGGGAGATGAGCAGTTCTTC. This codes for CASSFGAGGGDEQFF.

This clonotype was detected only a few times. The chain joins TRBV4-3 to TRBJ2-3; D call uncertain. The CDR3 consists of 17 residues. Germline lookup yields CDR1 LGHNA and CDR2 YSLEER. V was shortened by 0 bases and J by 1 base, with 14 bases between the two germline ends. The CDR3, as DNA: TGCGCCAGCAGCCAAGAATACGTCCGCGAGGGCACAGATACGCAGTATTTT. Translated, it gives CASSQEYVREGTDTQYF.

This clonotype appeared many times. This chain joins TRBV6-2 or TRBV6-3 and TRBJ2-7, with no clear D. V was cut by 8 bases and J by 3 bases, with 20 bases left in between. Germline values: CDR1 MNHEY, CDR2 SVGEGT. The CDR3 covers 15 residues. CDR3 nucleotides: TGTGCCAGCGGGCGCGGAACCCACTTTATCTACGAGCAGTACTTC. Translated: CASGRGTHFIYEQYF.

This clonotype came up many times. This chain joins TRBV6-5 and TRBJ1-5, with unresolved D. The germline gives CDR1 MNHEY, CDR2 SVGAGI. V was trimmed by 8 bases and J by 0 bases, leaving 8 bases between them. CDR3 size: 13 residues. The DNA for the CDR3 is TGTGCCAGCGGGAGGTATAGCAATCAGCCCCAGCATTTT. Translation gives CASGRYSNQPQHF.

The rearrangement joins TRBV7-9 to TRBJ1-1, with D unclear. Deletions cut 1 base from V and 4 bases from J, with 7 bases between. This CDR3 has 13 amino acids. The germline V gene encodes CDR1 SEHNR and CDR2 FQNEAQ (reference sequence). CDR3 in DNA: TGTGCCAGCAGCTTAGGGTTCGCCACTGAAGCTTTCTTT. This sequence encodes CASSLGFATEAFF. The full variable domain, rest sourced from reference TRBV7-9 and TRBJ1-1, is DTGVSQNPRHKITKRGQNVTFRCDPISEHNRLYWYRQTLGQGPEFLTYFQNEAQLEKSRLLSDRFSAERPKGSFSTLEIQRTEQGDSAMYLCASSLGFATEAFFGQGTRLTVV.

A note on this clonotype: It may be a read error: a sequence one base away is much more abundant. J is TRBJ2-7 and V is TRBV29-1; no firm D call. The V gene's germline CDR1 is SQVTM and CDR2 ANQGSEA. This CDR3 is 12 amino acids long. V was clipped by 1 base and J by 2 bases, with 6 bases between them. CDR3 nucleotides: TGCAGCGTTGAAGTAGAGGCCTACGAGCAGTACTTC. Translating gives CSVEVEAYEQYF.

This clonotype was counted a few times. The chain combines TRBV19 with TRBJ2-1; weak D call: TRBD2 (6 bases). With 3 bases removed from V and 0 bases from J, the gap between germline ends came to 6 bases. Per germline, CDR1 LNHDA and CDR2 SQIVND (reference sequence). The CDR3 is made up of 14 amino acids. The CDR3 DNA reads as TGTGCCAGTAGTATCGGGAGCTCCTACAATGAGCAGTTCTTC. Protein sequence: CASSIGSSYNEQFF.

The CDR3 DNA is TGTGCCAGTATTCCTGGCGAATCTTGGGAGGTCACCGGGGAGCTGTTTTTT. Amino acids: CASIPGESWEVTGELFF. V usage is TRBV19 and J usage is TRBJ2-2, with TRBD2 as a possible D gene (6 bases). The CDR3 length is 17 residues. The germline V gene encodes CDR1 LNHDA and CDR2 SQIVND (reference sequence). Trimming left V 7 bases short and J 4 bases short, with 22 bases between.

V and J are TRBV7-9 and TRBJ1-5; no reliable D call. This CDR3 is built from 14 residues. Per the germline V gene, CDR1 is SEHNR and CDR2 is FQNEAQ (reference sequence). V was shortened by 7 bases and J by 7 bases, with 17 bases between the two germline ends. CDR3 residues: CASTDLHGQQPQHF. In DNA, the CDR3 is TGTGCCAGCACCGATCTCCACGGCCAACAGCCCCAGCATTTT. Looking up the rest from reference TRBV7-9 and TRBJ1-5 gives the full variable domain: DTGVSQNPRHKITKRGQNVTFRCDPISEHNRLYWYRQTLGQGPEFLTYFQNEAQLEKSRLLSDRFSAERPKGSFSTLEIQRTEQGDSAMYLCASTDLHGQQPQHFGDGTRLSIL.

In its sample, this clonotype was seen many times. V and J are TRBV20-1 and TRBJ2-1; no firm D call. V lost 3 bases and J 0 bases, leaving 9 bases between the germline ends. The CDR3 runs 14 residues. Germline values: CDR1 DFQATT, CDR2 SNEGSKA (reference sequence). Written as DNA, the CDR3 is TGCAGTGCTAGCCCGGTCAACTCCTACAATGAGCAGTTCTTC. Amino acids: CSASPVNSYNEQFF.

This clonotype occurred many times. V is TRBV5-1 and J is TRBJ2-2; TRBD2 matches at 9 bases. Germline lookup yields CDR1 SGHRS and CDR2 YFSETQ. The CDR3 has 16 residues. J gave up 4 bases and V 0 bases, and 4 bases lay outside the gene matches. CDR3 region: CASSLGTSAGTGELFF. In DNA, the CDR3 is TGCGCCAGCAGCTTGGGGACTAGCGCTGGCACCGGGGAGCTGTTTTTT.

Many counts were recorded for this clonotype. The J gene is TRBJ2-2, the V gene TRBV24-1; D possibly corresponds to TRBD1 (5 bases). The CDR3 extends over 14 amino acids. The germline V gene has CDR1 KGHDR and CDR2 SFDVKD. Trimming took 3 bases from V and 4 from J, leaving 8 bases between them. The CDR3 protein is CATSDPRGTGELFF. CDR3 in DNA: TGTGCCACCAGTGATCCTAGGGGCACCGGGGAGCTGTTTTTT.